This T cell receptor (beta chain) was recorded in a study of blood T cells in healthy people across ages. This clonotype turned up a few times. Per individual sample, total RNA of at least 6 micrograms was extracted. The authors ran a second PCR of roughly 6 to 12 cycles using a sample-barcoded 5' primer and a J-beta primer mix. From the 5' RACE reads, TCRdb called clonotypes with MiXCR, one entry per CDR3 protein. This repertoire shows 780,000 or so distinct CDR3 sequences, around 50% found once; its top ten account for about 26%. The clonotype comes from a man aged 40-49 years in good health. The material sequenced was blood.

The CDR3, as DNA: TGTGCCAGCCGAGTCCGGGGGGCAGGCGTCTACGAGCAGTACTTC. Amino acid sequence: CASRVRGAGVYEQYF. This chain uses TRBV28 with TRBJ2-7; D possibly corresponds to TRBD2 (7 bases). The germline V gene encodes CDR1 MDHEN and CDR2 SYDVKM. The V end was cut by 8 bases, the J end by 3 bases, with 20 bases between. CDR3 length equals 15 residues.